These 16 T cell receptor beta chains share one sample of origin, sequenced in a study of T cell responses to AZD1222 COVID-19 vaccine. Produced via immunoSEQ multiplex PCR; TCRdb's table is partial and in-frame only. The sample includes 130,000 to 150,000 clones, around 89% of them seen just once. The sequencing here drew on peripheral blood, taken on day 0 of AZD1222 vaccination. The receptors were gathered from an adult in good health.

Note on this clone: Additional DNA sequences in this sample encode the identical CDR3. The rearrangement joins TRBV18 to TRBJ1-1, with D possibly TRBD1 on 5 matching bases. The germline V gene encodes CDR1 KGHSH and CDR2 LQKENI. There are 15 residues in the CDR3. V lost 3 bases and J 0 bases, leaving 11 bases between the germline ends. The CDR3 bases are TGTGCCAGCTCACCCCTCGAGGGGCTGAACACTGAAGCTTTCTTT. Translated, it gives CASSPLEGLNTEAFF. The full variable domain, its missing parts supplied by reference TRBV18 and TRBJ1-1, is NAGVMQNPRHLVRRRGQEARLRCSPMKGHSHVYWYRQLPEEGLKFMVYLQKENIIDESGMPKERFSAEFPKEGPSILRIQQVVRGDSAAYFCASSPLEGLNTEAFFGQGTRLTVV.

This chain uses TRBV28 with TRBJ1-4; no clear D. This CDR3 region has 11 residues. Trimming stripped 7 bases from V and 8 bases from J, with 8 bases between. Germline-derived CDR1 and CDR2 are MDHEN and SYDVKM. The CDR3 loop reads CASTSREKLFF. The DNA of the CDR3 is TGTGCCAGCACCTCAAGAGAAAAACTGTTTTTT.

CDR3 bases: TGTGCCAGCAGCTTAACTCGGGAGGGGACCCAGTACTTC. Encoded protein: CASSLTREGTQYF. The chain joins TRBV11-2 to TRBJ2-5; 8 nucleotides agree with TRBD2. Per germline, CDR1 SGHAT and CDR2 FQNNGV. The CDR3 runs to 13 residues. V was clipped by 2 bases and J by 7 bases; unmatched bases: 3.

The chain joins TRBV14 to TRBJ2-1, with 8 bases identical to TRBD2. Per the germline V gene, CDR1 is SGHDN and CDR2 is FVKESK. The CDR3 totals 15 residues. Trimming at V came to 4 bases and at J to 2 bases, leaving 4 bases not matched to a gene. The CDR3 DNA follows: TGTGCCAGCAGCCCGAGCGGGAGTCCCTACAATGAGCAGTTCTTC. Protein: CASSPSGSPYNEQFF.

CDR3 in amino acids: CASRVDRAYNSPLHF. The CDR3 coding sequence is TGTGCCAGCAGAGTTGACCGGGCTTATAATTCACCCCTCCACTTT. The chain couples TRBV28 to TRBJ1-6; D gene unclear. CDR1 is MDHEN and CDR2 is SYDVKM in the germline V gene. The V and J ends lost 6 bases and 4 bases respectively, with 13 bases between them. The CDR3 sequence is 15 residues long. The full variable domain, rest sourced from reference TRBV28 and TRBJ1-6, is DVKVTQSSRYLVKRTGEKVFLECVQDMDHENMFWYRQDPGLGLRLIYFSYDVKMKEKGDIPEGYSVSREKKERFSLILESASTNQTSMYLCASRVDRAYNSPLHFGNGTRLTVT.

The gene calls are TRBV19 and TRBJ2-7; the D gene could be TRBD1 or TRBD2 (5 bases each). Looked up from germline, CDR1 is LNHDA and CDR2 is SQIVND (reference sequence). Trimming took 5 bases from V and 4 from J, leaving 21 bases between them. The CDR3 spans 16 residues. The CDR3 sequence: CASSLPGGERGYEQYF. The CDR3 DNA reads TGTGCCAGTAGTCTCCCTGGGGGTGAGAGGGGATACGAGCAGTACTTC.

This clone has just a few counts. The chain couples TRBV28 to TRBJ1-2; D ambiguous. CDR1 MDHEN and CDR2 SYDVKM come from the germline V gene. The CDR3 length is 12 residues. V was clipped by 6 bases and J by 4 bases, with 9 bases between them. CDR3 bases: TGTGCCAGCAGCCCCAGAAGCTATGGCTACACCTTC. It yields the protein CASSPRSYGYTF.

The rearrangement links TRBV7-8 to TRBJ1-4; TRBD1 aligns across 10 bases. CDR1 and CDR2 (germline): SGHVS, FQNEAQ. The CDR3 is made up of 22 amino acids. J lost 4 bases, V lost 1 base, and 21 bases had no gene match. The CDR3 coding sequence is TGTGCCAGCAGCTTAGTGCGTCTGTGGGGACAGGGGCGTCTACTGGGTAATGAAAAACTGTTTTTT. Translated: CASSLVRLWGQGRLLGNEKLFF.

This chain uses TRBV2 with TRBJ2-3; TRBD1 or TRBD2 may be the D gene (6 bases each). This CDR3 spans 14 amino acids. With 7 bases removed from V and 4 bases from J, the gap between germline ends came to 15 bases. In germline, CDR1 is SNHLY, CDR2 FYNNEI. CDR3 in amino acids: CASTLLGGADTQYF. The CDR3 coding sequence is TGTGCCAGCACCCTTCTGGGGGGCGCAGATACGCAGTATTTT.

The gene calls are TRBV27 and TRBJ2-1, with D possibly matching TRBD2 (5 bases). The CDR3 totals 12 residues. V shed 11 bases and J shed 3 bases, with 11 bases lying between them. The germline CDR1 and CDR2 sequences are MNHEY and SMNVEV (reference sequence). The CDR3 DNA follows: TGTGCCGTCGGACTTTTCTACAATGAGCAGTTCTTC. Its protein is CAVGLFYNEQFF.

The V and J genes are TRBV7-2 and TRBJ2-1, with D hard to call. V was shortened by 6 bases and J by 6 bases, with 18 bases between the two germline ends. The CDR3 is 15 residues long. Germline V gene sequence: CDR1 SGHTA, CDR2 FQGNSA. In nucleotides, the CDR3 is TGTGCCAGCAGTCCCTACCCATGGACCTCCAATGAGCAGTTCTTC. This translates into CASSPYPWTSNEQFF.

As regards this clone: The sample holds other DNA sequences that translate to the same CDR3. The V gene is TRBV7-2, the J gene TRBJ1-3, with D perhaps TRBD1 (6 bases). This CDR3 has 14 residues. Trimming removed 5 bases at V and 3 bases at J, with 11 bases between. Germline CDR1 and CDR2: SGHTA and FQGNSA. The CDR3: CASSPQGSGNTIYF. The CDR3 nucleotides are TGTGCCAGCAGCCCACAGGGAAGTGGAAACACCATATATTTT.

V gene TRBV7-3 combines with J gene TRBJ1-2; 8 bases are a match to TRBD1. The CDR3 is 15 amino acids. Germline V CDR1 and CDR2: SGHTA, FQGTGA. V lost 2 bases to trimming and J lost 8 bases; unmatched junction nucleotides: 10. The CDR3: CASSLVGQGETGYTF. The CDR3 bases are TGTGCCAGCAGCTTAGTCGGACAGGGAGAAACGGGCTACACCTTC.

The CDR3 coding sequence is TGCGCCAGCCGGATGACTAGCGGGACCTACAATGAGCAGTTCTTC. Amino acids: CASRMTSGTYNEQFF. The V gene is TRBV5-1, the J gene TRBJ2-1; 11 bases line up with TRBD2. V was pared by 7 bases and J by 2 bases, with 5 bases of the junction left unmatched. The CDR3 is made up of 15 amino acids. Germline assignment: CDR1 SGHRS and CDR2 YFSETQ.

The V gene is TRBV15, the J gene TRBJ1-2; D is undetermined. This CDR3 has 16 residues. The V end lost 1 base, the J end lost 5 bases, and 17 bases lay between the germline ends. Germline V gene sequence: CDR1 LNHNV, CDR2 YYDKDF (reference sequence). The chain's CDR3 is CATSRGSTGRQYGYTF. The CDR3 DNA is TGTGCCACCAGCAGAGGATCGACCGGACGCCAATATGGCTACACCTTC.

As DNA, the CDR3 is TGTGCCAGCAGCTTTGGCGCCGGGACGAGGAAAGAGACCCAGTACTTC. Translating it yields CASSFGAGTRKETQYF. This chain links TRBV7-9 with TRBJ2-5; either TRBD1 or TRBD2 may fit D (5 bases each). V was clipped by 3 bases and J by 3 bases, with 17 bases between them. This CDR3 has 16 residues. Germline CDR1 reads SEHNR; CDR2 reads FQNEAQ (reference sequence).